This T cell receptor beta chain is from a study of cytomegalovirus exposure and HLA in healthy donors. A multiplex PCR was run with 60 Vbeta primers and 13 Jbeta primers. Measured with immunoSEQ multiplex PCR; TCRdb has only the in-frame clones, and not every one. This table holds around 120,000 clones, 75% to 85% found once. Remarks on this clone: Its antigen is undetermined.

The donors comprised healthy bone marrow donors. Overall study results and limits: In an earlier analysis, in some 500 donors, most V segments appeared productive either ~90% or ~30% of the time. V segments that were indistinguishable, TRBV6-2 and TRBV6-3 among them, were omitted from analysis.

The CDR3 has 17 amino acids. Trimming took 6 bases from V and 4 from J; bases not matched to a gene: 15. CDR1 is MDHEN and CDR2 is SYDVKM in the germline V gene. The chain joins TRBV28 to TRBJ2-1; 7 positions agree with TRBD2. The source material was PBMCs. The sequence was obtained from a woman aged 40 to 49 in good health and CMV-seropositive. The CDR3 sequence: CASREGLQGGRYNEQFF. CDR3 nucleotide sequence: TGTGCCAGCAGGGAGGGACTCCAGGGAGGGAGGTACAATGAGCAGTTCTTC.